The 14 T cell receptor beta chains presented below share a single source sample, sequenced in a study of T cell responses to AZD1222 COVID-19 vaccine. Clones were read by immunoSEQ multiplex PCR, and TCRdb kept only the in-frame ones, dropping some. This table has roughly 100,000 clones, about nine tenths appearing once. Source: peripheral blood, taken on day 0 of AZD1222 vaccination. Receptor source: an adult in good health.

The CDR3 sequence is CASSPAGQGANTEAFF. The DNA for the CDR3 is TGTGCCAGCAGCCCAGCAGGACAGGGGGCCAACACTGAAGCTTTCTTT. The chain recombines TRBV7-9 with TRBJ1-1, with TRBD1 matching over 11 bases. The CDR3 has 16 residues. J was trimmed by 2 bases and V by 5 bases; bases with no gene match: 7. Germline loops: CDR1 SEHNR, CDR2 FQNEAQ (reference sequence).

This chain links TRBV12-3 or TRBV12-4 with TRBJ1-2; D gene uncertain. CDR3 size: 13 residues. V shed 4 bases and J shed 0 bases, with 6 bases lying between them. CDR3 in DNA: TGTGCCAGCAGTTATTTGACTAACTATGGCTACACCTTC. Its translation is CASSYLTNYGYTF.

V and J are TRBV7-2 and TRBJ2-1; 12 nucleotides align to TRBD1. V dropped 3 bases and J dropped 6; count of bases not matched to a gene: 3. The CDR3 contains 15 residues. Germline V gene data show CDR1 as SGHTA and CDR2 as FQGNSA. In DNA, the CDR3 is TGTGCCAGCAGCTTTGGGACAGGGGGCCCCAATGAGCAGTTCTTC. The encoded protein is CASSFGTGGPNEQFF.

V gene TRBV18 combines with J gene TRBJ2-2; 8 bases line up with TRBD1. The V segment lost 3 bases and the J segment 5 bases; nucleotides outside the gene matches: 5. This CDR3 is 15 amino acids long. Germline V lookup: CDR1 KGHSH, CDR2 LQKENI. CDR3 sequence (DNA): TGTGCCAGCTCACCGCAGGGGGCGCAAACCGGGGAGCTGTTTTTT. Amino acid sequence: CASSPQGAQTGELFF.

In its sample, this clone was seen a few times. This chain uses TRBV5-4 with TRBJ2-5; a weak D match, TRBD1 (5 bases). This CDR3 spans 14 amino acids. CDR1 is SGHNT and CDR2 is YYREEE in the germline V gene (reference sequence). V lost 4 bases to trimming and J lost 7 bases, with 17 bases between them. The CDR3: CASSRDSTTGTQYF. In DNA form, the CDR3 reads TGTGCCAGCAGCCGTGACTCTACCACAGGGACCCAGTACTTC.

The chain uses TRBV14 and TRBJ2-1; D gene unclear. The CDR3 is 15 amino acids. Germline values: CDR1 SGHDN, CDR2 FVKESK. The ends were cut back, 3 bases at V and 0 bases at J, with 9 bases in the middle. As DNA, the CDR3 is TGTGCCAGCAGCCATCTAACCAACTCCTACAATGAGCAGTTCTTC. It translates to CASSHLTNSYNEQFF.

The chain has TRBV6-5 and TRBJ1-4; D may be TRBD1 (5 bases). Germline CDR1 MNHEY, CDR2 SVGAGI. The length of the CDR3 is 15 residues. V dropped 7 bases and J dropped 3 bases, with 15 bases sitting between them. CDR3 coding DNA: TGTGCCAGCACTCGGCGGGGCAGCTCTAATGAAAAACTGTTTTTT. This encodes CASTRRGSSNEKLFF.

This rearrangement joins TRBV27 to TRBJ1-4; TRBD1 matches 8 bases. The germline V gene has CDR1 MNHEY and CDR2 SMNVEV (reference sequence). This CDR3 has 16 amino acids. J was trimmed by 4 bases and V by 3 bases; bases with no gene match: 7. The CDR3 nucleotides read TGTGCCAGCAGTTTCGGGACAGGACTGCTTAATGAAAAACTGTTTTTT. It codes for CASSFGTGLLNEKLFF.

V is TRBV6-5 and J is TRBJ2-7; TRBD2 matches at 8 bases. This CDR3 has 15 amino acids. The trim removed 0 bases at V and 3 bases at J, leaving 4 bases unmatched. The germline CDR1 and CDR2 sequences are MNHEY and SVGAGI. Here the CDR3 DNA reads TGTGCCAGCAGTTACTCCCGGGAGGGGGGCTACGAGCAGTACTTC. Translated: CASSYSREGGYEQYF.

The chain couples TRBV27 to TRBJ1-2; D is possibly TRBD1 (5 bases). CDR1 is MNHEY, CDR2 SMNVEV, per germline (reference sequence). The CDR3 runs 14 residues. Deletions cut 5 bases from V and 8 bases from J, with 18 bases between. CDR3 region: CASSPLVRDIGYTF. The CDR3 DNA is TGTGCCAGCAGTCCGCTGGTCAGGGATATAGGCTACACCTTC.

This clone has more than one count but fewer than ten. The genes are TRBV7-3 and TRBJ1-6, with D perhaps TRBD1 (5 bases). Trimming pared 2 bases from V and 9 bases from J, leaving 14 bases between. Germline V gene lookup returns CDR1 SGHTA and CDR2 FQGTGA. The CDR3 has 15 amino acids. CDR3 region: CASSLGSGWRSPLHF. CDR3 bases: TGTGCCAGCAGCTTAGGATCAGGGTGGCGTTCACCCCTCCACTTT.

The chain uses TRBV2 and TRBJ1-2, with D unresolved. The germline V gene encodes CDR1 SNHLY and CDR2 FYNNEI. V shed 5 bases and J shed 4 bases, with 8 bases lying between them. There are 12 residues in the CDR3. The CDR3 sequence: CASSSEGYGYTF. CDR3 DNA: TGTGCCAGCAGTTCCGAGGGCTATGGCTACACCTTC.

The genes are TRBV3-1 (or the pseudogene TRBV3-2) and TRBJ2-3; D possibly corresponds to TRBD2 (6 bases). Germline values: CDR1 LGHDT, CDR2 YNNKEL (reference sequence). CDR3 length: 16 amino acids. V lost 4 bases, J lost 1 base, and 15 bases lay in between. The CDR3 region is CASSPLFPGGTDTQYF. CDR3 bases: TGTGCCAGCAGCCCTTTGTTCCCGGGGGGCACAGATACGCAGTATTTT.

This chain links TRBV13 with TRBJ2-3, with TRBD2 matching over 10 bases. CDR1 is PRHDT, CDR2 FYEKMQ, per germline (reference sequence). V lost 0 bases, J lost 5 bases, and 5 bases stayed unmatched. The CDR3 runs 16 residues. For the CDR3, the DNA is TGTGCCAGCAGCTTAGGGCTAGCGGGGGTGTTAGATACGCAGTATTTT. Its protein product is CASSLGLAGVLDTQYF.